These 26 T cell receptor beta chains were sequenced from one sample in a study of STAT5B mutations in CD4+ large granular lymphocyte leukemia. Here immunoSEQ multiplex PCR was the method, and the copy in TCRdb shows in-frame clones only, minus some. This sample has roughly 30,000 clones, with less than 75% found just once. The sequencing sample was made of CD4+ T cells from blood buffy coats. These receptors were collected from a human donor in good health.

This chain links TRBV7-9 with TRBJ2-3, with 11 nucleotides matching TRBD1. V shed 3 bases and J 7 bases; nucleotides not matched to a gene: 6. The CDR3 covers 15 residues. Germline-derived CDR1 and CDR2 are SEHNR and FQNEAQ (reference sequence). In DNA form, the CDR3 reads TGTGCCAGCAGCTTTAGGACAGGGGGCGTATATACGCAGTATTTT. As protein: CASSFRTGGVYTQYF.

This chain uses TRBV13 with TRBJ1-2, with D possibly TRBD1 on 5 matching bases. Per germline, CDR1 PRHDT and CDR2 FYEKMQ (reference sequence). Trimming stripped 3 bases from V and 2 bases from J, with 13 bases between. This CDR3 comprises 15 residues. CDR3 DNA: TGTGCCAGCAGCTTGGCCCCGACAGTGAACTATGGCTACACCTTC. This codes for CASSLAPTVNYGYTF. The full variable domain, with the rest looked up from reference TRBV13 and TRBJ1-2, is AAGVIQSPRHLIKEKRETATLKCYPIPRHDTVYWYQQGPGQDPQFLISFYEKMQSDKGSIPDRFSAQQFSDYHSELNMSSLELGDSALYFCASSLAPTVNYGYTFGSGTRLTVV.

The chain is built from TRBV19 and TRBJ2-2; D may be TRBD1 or TRBD2 (5 bases each). The V end lost 9 bases, the J end lost 5 bases, and 16 bases lay between the germline ends. In germline, CDR1 is LNHDA, CDR2 SQIVND (reference sequence). The CDR3 covers 14 residues. The CDR3, as DNA: TGTGCCAGCCTCCGGGGCTCCGGGACCGGGGAGCTGTTTTTT. Its translation is CASLRGSGTGELFF. Using reference TRBV19 and TRBJ2-2 for the parts outside the CDR3, the full variable domain is DGGITQSPKYLFRKEGQNVTLSCEQNLNHDAMYWYRQDPGQGLRLIYYSQIVNDFQKGDIAEGYSVSREKKESFPLTVTSAQKNPTAFYLCASLRGSGTGELFFGEGSRLTVL.

This clone came up a few times. This rearrangement joins TRBV7-9 to TRBJ1-5, with D possibly matching TRBD1 (5 bases). V was trimmed by 5 bases and J by 3 bases, leaving 14 bases between them. There are 15 residues in the CDR3. The germline V gene encodes CDR1 SEHNR and CDR2 FQNEAQ (reference sequence). The CDR3 spells CASSPSSGVNQPQHF. The CDR3 DNA is TGTGCCAGCAGCCCAAGTTCGGGGGTCAATCAGCCCCAGCATTTT.

V gene TRBV7-2 combines with J gene TRBJ2-7, with 7 bases aligning to TRBD1. The CDR3 has 16 amino acids. V lost 1 base to trimming and J lost 2 bases; unmatched junction nucleotides: 8. Germline-derived CDR1 and CDR2 are SGHTA and FQGNSA. CDR3 coding DNA: TGTGCCAGCAGCTTAGTCTGGCGACAGGGTCCCTACGAGCAGTACTTC. Translating it yields CASSLVWRQGPYEQYF.

This clone was counted between two and nine times. J is TRBJ2-2 and V is TRBV15, with 13 bases identical to TRBD2. Germline values: CDR1 LNHNV, CDR2 YYDKDF (reference sequence). The CDR3 has 18 amino acids. The junction had 10 bases not matched to a gene; V was cut back by 3 bases and J by 6 bases. The CDR3 DNA sequence: TGTGCCACCAGCAGTGATTGGACTAGCGGGGGCGAGGCCGGGGAGCTGTTTTTT. Protein: CATSSDWTSGGEAGELFF.

The chain links TRBV4-3 to TRBJ1-4; possibly TRBD1 for D (5 bases). Germline V gene sequence: CDR1 LGHNA, CDR2 YSLEER. Trimming pared 4 bases from V and 3 bases from J, leaving 15 bases between. CDR3 length equals 16 residues. The CDR3 DNA reads TGCGCCAGCAGCCCTCGTCCGACAGCACCTAATGAAAAACTGTTTTTT. It codes for CASSPRPTAPNEKLFF.

V gene TRBV5-5 combines with J gene TRBJ2-7; the match to TRBD1 covers 9 bases. CDR1 and CDR2 (germline): SGHKS, YYEKEE (reference sequence). With 6 bases clipped from V and 5 bases from J, the junction kept 9 bases outside the gene matches. The CDR3 spans 14 residues. CDR3 sequence (DNA): TGTGCCAGCACCCCGGGACAGGGTTTCGACGAGCAGTACTTC. It codes for CASTPGQGFDEQYF.

The J gene is TRBJ1-2, the V gene TRBV21-1. TRBV21-1 is reported as a pseudogene. The CDR3 length is 15 residues. In DNA, the CDR3 is TGTGCCAGCAGCAAAGCTCGGGACCCTAACTATGGCTACACCTTC. It translates to CASSKARDPNYGYTF.

The V and J genes are TRBV5-1 and TRBJ1-1, with 7 nucleotides matching TRBD1. The CDR3 spans 13 residues. The V segment lost 1 base and the J segment 7 bases; nucleotides outside the gene matches: 4. Looked up from germline, CDR1 is SGHRS and CDR2 is YFSETQ. The CDR3, as DNA: TGCGCCAGCAGCTTGAGAGGGGGCTATGAAGCTTTCTTT. It translates to CASSLRGGYEAFF.

The CDR3 bases are TGTGCCAGCAGTGACTCGAAGGGGGCTAGAGGAAACACCATATATTTT. Translation gives CASSDSKGARGNTIYF. The V gene is TRBV6-4, the J gene TRBJ1-3, with TRBD1 matching 7 bases. V trimming: 0 bases; J trimming: 4 bases; junction bases outside the gene matches: 6. From germline, CDR1 is MRHNA and CDR2 SNTAGT. This CDR3 has 16 residues.

This sequence joins TRBV7-2 and TRBJ2-1, with 11 bases fitting TRBD2. Per germline, CDR1 SGHTA and CDR2 FQGNSA. The CDR3 is 16 residues long. With V trimmed by 5 bases and J by 9 bases, 12 bases remained unmatched. The CDR3 here is CASSPPRIAGGREQFF. CDR3 coding DNA: TGTGCCAGCAGCCCTCCTCGCATAGCGGGGGGGCGTGAGCAGTTCTTC.

V and J are TRBV19 and TRBJ2-6; D is unclear. Germline V gene data show CDR1 as LNHDA and CDR2 as SQIVND (reference sequence). The CDR3 spans 17 residues. Trimming removed 5 bases at V and 3 bases at J, with 17 bases between. The CDR3 protein is CASSLQQRTLGANVLTF. CDR3 nucleotide sequence: TGTGCCAGTAGTTTACAACAAAGGACGCTTGGGGCCAACGTCCTGACTTTC.

Only a few counts were recorded for this clone. This chain links TRBV19 with TRBJ2-2; no reliable D call. Deletions cut 6 bases from V and 8 bases from J, with 7 bases between. The CDR3 runs to 11 residues. Per the germline V gene, CDR1 is LNHDA and CDR2 is SQIVND (reference sequence). The CDR3 DNA reads TGTGCCAGTAGGCAACAGGGGGAGCTGTTTTTT. Amino acids: CASRQQGELFF.

The J gene is TRBJ2-6, the V gene TRBV18; perhaps D is TRBD1 or TRBD2 (5 bases each). In germline, CDR1 is KGHSH, CDR2 LQKENI. Trimming took off 0 bases at V and 2 bases at J, with 14 bases between the two ends. CDR3 size: 18 residues. The CDR3 sequence: CASSPPRGADPGANVLTF. CDR3 sequence (DNA): TGTGCCAGCTCACCACCGAGAGGGGCCGACCCTGGGGCCAACGTCCTGACTTTC.

The chain employs TRBV30 and TRBJ1-1; unclear D gene. Per germline, CDR1 GTSNPN and CDR2 SVGIG (reference sequence). Trimming took off 0 bases at V and 5 bases at J, with 10 bases between the two ends. The CDR3 extends over 13 amino acids. CDR3 amino acids: CAWSVQSSTEAFF. CDR3 DNA: TGTGCCTGGAGTGTACAATCGAGTACTGAAGCTTTCTTT.

The CDR3 sequence is CASSRDSISTDTQYF. CDR3 DNA: TGTGCCAGCAGCCGGGACAGCATTTCCACAGATACGCAGTATTTT. V usage is TRBV5-4 and J usage is TRBJ2-3; 7 bases map to TRBD1. This CDR3 comprises 15 residues. Germline values: CDR1 SGHNT, CDR2 YYREEE (reference sequence). V was clipped by 4 bases and J by 2 bases; unmatched bases: 7.

The J gene is TRBJ2-2, the V gene TRBV6-5; the D call may be TRBD1 or TRBD2 (5 bases each). CDR1 is MNHEY and CDR2 is SVGAGI in the germline V gene. Trimming removed 5 bases at V and 0 bases at J, with 10 bases between. The CDR3 is made up of 15 amino acids. This CDR3 reads CASSRDATNTGELFF. DNA for the CDR3: TGTGCCAGCAGTCGGGACGCTACGAACACCGGGGAGCTGTTTTTT.

This clone was picked up a small number of times. The rearrangement uses TRBV7-9 and TRBJ1-1; 7 nucleotides align to TRBD1. The V gene end was trimmed by 4 bases and the J gene end by 5 bases; junction bases not matched to a gene: 7. The length of the CDR3 is 14 residues. The V gene's germline CDR1 is SEHNR and CDR2 FQNEAQ (reference sequence). The CDR3 nucleotides are TGTGCCAGCAGCTCAGTAGGGGGCGCAACTGAAGCTTTCTTT. Its protein product is CASSSVGGATEAFF.

The V and J genes are TRBV7-2 and TRBJ2-2; the D gene could be TRBD1 or TRBD2 (5 bases each). Germline assignment: CDR1 SGHTA and CDR2 FQGNSA. V shed 4 bases and J shed 10 bases, with 16 bases lying between them. CDR3 length: 14 amino acids. CDR3 loop: CASSWGTTSLELFF. The CDR3 region has the DNA TGTGCCAGCAGCTGGGGCACTACTAGTCTGGAGCTGTTTTTT.

The chain links TRBV6-1 to TRBJ2-1, with TRBD2 identical over 10 bases. CDR1 and CDR2 from the germline V gene are MNHNS and SASEGT. The junction had 10 bases not matched to a gene; V was cut back by 4 bases and J by 10 bases. The CDR3 is 15 residues long. This CDR3 is CASSVSGGAFTEQFF. The CDR3 nucleotides read TGTGCCAGCAGTGTCAGCGGGGGGGCGTTTACCGAGCAGTTCTTC.

The V gene is TRBV29-1, the J gene TRBJ2-5; D not certain. The CDR3 sequence is 11 residues long. CDR1 is SQVTM, CDR2 ANQGSEA, per germline. The germline V and J ends were trimmed by 1 base and 5 bases, with 5 bases remaining between them. The CDR3 DNA is TGCAGCGTTGAAGTGGCGGAGACCCAGTACTTC. Amino acid sequence: CSVEVAETQYF.

The rearrangement links TRBV19 to TRBJ1-1, with 9 bases lining up with TRBD1. Germline lookup yields CDR1 LNHDA and CDR2 SQIVND (reference sequence). J lost 3 bases, V lost 8 bases, and 7 bases had no gene match. This CDR3 contains 14 residues. The CDR3 loop reads CASSWTGEDTEAFF. DNA of the CDR3: TGTGCCAGTTCTTGGACAGGGGAGGACACTGAAGCTTTCTTT.

This rearrangement joins TRBV6-5 to TRBJ2-7; D remains unclear. Germline V CDR1 and CDR2: MNHEY, SVGAGI. The CDR3 covers 9 residues. Trimming left V 6 bases short and J 3 bases short, with 0 bases between. CDR3 nucleotides: TGTGCCAGCAGCTACGAGCAGTACTTC. It codes for CASSYEQYF.

The J gene is TRBJ1-3, the V gene TRBV4-1; D uncertain. V was pared by 2 bases and J by 3 bases, with 2 bases between. The CDR3 has 12 amino acids. Germline V gives CDR1 MGHRA, CDR2 YSYEKL. In DNA, the CDR3 is TGCGCCAGCAGCCAAATTGGAAACACCATATATTTT. Protein sequence: CASSQIGNTIYF.

V is TRBV27 and J is TRBJ1-2; D is uncertain. The CDR3 totals 13 residues. From germline, CDR1 is MNHEY and CDR2 SMNVEV (reference sequence). V gave up 4 bases and J gave up 8 bases, with 14 bases separating them. The CDR3 nucleotides are TGTGCCAGCAGTTGGGGTCCGTTGGGGGGCTACACCTTC. The encoded protein is CASSWGPLGGYTF.